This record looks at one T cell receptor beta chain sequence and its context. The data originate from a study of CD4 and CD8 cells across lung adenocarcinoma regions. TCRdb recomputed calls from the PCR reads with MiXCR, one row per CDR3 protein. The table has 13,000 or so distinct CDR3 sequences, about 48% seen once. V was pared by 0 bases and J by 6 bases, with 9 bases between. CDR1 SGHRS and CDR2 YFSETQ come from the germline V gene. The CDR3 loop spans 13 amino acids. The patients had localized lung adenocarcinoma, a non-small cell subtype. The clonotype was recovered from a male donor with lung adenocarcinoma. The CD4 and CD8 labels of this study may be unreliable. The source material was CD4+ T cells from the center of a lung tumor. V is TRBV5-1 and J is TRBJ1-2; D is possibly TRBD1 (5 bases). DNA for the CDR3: TGCGCCAGCAGCTTGGTAGGGGTGGATGGCTACACCTTC. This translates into CASSLVGVDGYTF.